Listed below are T cell receptor beta chains from one sample, sequenced in a study of monozygotic twins with inflammatory bowel disease. Each CDR3 protein gets one entry in TCRdb, which reprocessed the 5' RACE reads and gives no DNA. Its clone listing holds 400,000 to 500,000 distinct CDR3 sequences. The sample comprised blood. These receptors were obtained from a human donor with ulcerative colitis or Crohn's disease, or a healthy co-twin of an affected twin (not recorded which). Each CDR3 is given with its conserved first and last residue.

>TRBV6-1|TRBJ2-1
CASSEARGSFSYNEQFF
>TRBV20-1|TRBJ2-5
CSGGLAGFRETQYF
>TRBV10-2|TRBJ2-7
CASQEVSYEQYF
>TRBV18|TRBJ1-1
CASSPTDTEAFF
>TRBV5-1|TRBJ1-3
CASSLNGGTGNTIYF
>TRBV4-3|TRBJ2-2
CASSQGGRVLTGELFF
>TRBV7-9|TRBJ1-1
CASSLGGRGDTEAFF
>TRBV5-1|TRBJ2-1
CASSLVVGSNEQFF
>TRBV3-1|TRBJ1-1
CASSQVSNRFNTEAFF
>TRBV24-1|TRBJ2-1
CATSDLIDEQFF
>TRBV5-1|TRBJ2-7
CASSKEGQGQISEQYF
>TRBV11-1|TRBJ2-5
CASSRGDSQETQYF
>TRBV5-1|TRBJ1-2
CASSLAGFGYTF
>TRBV29-1|TRBJ2-3
CSVALTDTQYF
>TRBV20-1|TRBJ2-2
CSARASWGYGELFF
>TRBV9|TRBJ1-4
CASSVSGQYNEKLFF
>TRBV7-3|TRBJ2-1
CASSLTFQRELHEQFF
>TRBV7-9|TRBJ2-3
CASSLTEVADTQYF
>TRBV6-4|TRBJ2-5
CASSDASGSRQYF
>TRBV11-1|TRBJ2-6
CASREGTGETGANVLTF
>TRBV3-1|TRBJ1-1
CASSDALKNRGTGTEAFF
>TRBV4-3|TRBJ1-2
CASSQDSTGTGDYGYTF
>TRBV5-4|TRBJ1-2
CASSLWPGRQWGYTF
>TRBV12-3/TRBV12-4|TRBJ1-5
CASSTDRGEPQHF
>TRBV6-1|TRBJ1-1
CASSPVYTNTEAFF
>TRBV7-6|TRBJ1-6
CASSARAGGNSPLHF
>TRBV12-3/TRBV12-4|TRBJ2-7
CASTDREPSYEQYF
>TRBV7-2|TRBJ1-5
CASSPRQGGNSNQPQHF
>TRBV29-1|TRBJ2-1
CSVERQGLNEQFF
>TRBV20-1|TRBJ1-1
CSAGTGNTEAFF
>TRBV6-1|TRBJ2-1
CASTGRLNNEQFF
>TRBV5-1|TRBJ1-2
CASSVGRGGHGYTF
>TRBV5-4|TRBJ2-2
CASSLFRAGELFF
>TRBV18|TRBJ2-3
CASSPPRLAATLRDTDTQYF
>TRBV7-2|TRBJ1-6
CASSLGRGRNSPLHF
>TRBV12-3/TRBV12-4|TRBJ2-2
CASRSSGQGRTGELFF
>TRBV12-3/TRBV12-4|TRBJ1-3
CASTSALSGNTIYF
>TRBV5-1|TRBJ2-7
CASSLSAGSDEQYF
>TRBV20-1|TRBJ1-2
CSARDQDRGYYGYTF
>TRBV20-1|TRBJ2-6
CSAGLAGGRANVLTF